This is a list of T cell receptor beta chains from one sample in a study of blood T cells in healthy people across ages. Each CDR3 protein gets one entry after TCRdb re-called the 5' RACE reads with MiXCR. The table shows over 1,500,000 distinct CDR3 sequences, with 40% to 55% occurring only once. Sequenced sample: blood. Receptors were obtained from a woman aged 40 to 49 in good health. Both conserved end residues are part of each CDR3. Fields, in order: clone size, V gene, D gene, J gene, CDR3 DNA, CDR3 protein. The D gene is left open where the match is weak. The size entry is marked missing in some rows and otherwise reads once, few, many or a size class.

clone_size: few; v_call: TRBV9; d_call: TRBD2; j_call: TRBJ2-5; cdr3_nt: TGTGCCAGCAGCGTAGGGATGATGACTAGCAGTGTCGAGACCCAGTACTTC; cdr3_aa: CASSVGMMTSSVETQYF
clone_size: NA; v_call: TRBV9; d_call: TRBD1; j_call: TRBJ1-4; cdr3_nt: TGTGCCAGCAGCGCGGCCAGGGACAGGGGAGGTGAAAAACTGTTTTTT; cdr3_aa: CASSAARDRGGEKLFF
clone_size: NA; v_call: TRBV3-1; d_call: NA; j_call: TRBJ2-1; cdr3_nt: TGTGCCAGCAGCCAAGAATCGTTTGAAGGGGAGTTCTTC; cdr3_aa: CASSQESFEGEFF
clone_size: NA; v_call: TRBV2; d_call: NA; j_call: TRBJ1-5; cdr3_nt: TGTGCCAGCAATGGACACCTTAGCAATCAGCCCCAGCATTTT; cdr3_aa: CASNGHLSNQPQHF
clone_size: NA; v_call: TRBV5-5; d_call: NA; j_call: TRBJ2-1; cdr3_nt: TGTGCCAGCAGCCTCCCTCGGGTGAGCTCCTACAATGAGCAGTTCTTC; cdr3_aa: CASSLPRVSSYNEQFF
clone_size: NA; v_call: TRBV4-1; d_call: TRBD1; j_call: TRBJ1-2; cdr3_nt: TGCGCCTGCAGCCAAGAAACAGGGGCGAACTATGGCTACACCTTC; cdr3_aa: CACSQETGANYGYTF
clone_size: few; v_call: TRBV6-5; d_call: NA; j_call: TRBJ2-5; cdr3_nt: TGTGCCAGCAGTTGGACAGAATTACAAGAGACCCAGTACTTC; cdr3_aa: CASSWTELQETQYF
clone_size: few; v_call: TRBV7-2; d_call: TRBD2; j_call: TRBJ2-3; cdr3_nt: TGTGCCAGCAGCTTGGCTAGCGGGGGTCGTAGCACAGATACGCAGTATTTT; cdr3_aa: CASSLASGGRSTDTQYF
clone_size: few; v_call: TRBV7-2; d_call: NA; j_call: TRBJ2-3; cdr3_nt: TGTGCCAGCAGCTTATCATTAGCGCCCTCGAGCACAGATACGCAGTATTTT; cdr3_aa: CASSLSLAPSSTDTQYF
clone_size: NA; v_call: TRBV5-1; d_call: NA; j_call: TRBJ1-6; cdr3_nt: TGCGCCAGCACCCCAGACTGGGAGAACGCACCCCTCCACTTT; cdr3_aa: CASTPDWENAPLHF
clone_size: NA; v_call: TRBV5-5; d_call: NA; j_call: TRBJ2-7; cdr3_nt: TGTGCCAGCAGCTTGGCCGCAGGCCGATCCTACGAGCAGTACTTC; cdr3_aa: CASSLAAGRSYEQYF
clone_size: few; v_call: TRBV9; d_call: TRBD2; j_call: TRBJ2-1; cdr3_nt: TGTGCCAGCAGCGTTGAGGGAAAGGGAGGGTGGCTAAATAATGAGCAGTTCTTC; cdr3_aa: CASSVEGKGGWLNNEQFF
clone_size: NA; v_call: TRBV7-9; d_call: TRBD2; j_call: TRBJ2-3; cdr3_nt: TGTGCCAGCAGCTGGGAGGGGAAAAACACAGATACGCAGTATTTT; cdr3_aa: CASSWEGKNTDTQYF
clone_size: NA; v_call: TRBV10-3; d_call: NA; j_call: TRBJ1-4; cdr3_nt: TGTGCCATCAGTGGGGTAACTGAAAAACTGTTTTTT; cdr3_aa: CAISGVTEKLFF
clone_size: few; v_call: TRBV4-2; d_call: TRBD1; j_call: TRBJ2-1; cdr3_nt: TGTGCCAGCAGCCAAGAACTACAGGGGTCCTACAATGAGCAGTTCTTC; cdr3_aa: CASSQELQGSYNEQFF
clone_size: NA; v_call: TRBV7-7; d_call: NA; j_call: TRBJ2-1; cdr3_nt: TGTGCTAGCAGCCAATCAGAAGTCTATGAGCAGTTCTTC; cdr3_aa: CASSQSEVYEQFF
clone_size: NA; v_call: TRBV25-1; d_call: NA; j_call: TRBJ1-2; cdr3_nt: TGTGCCAGCAGCGTAACAGGGTACTCTGGCTACACCTTC; cdr3_aa: CASSVTGYSGYTF
clone_size: few; v_call: TRBV7-2; d_call: NA; j_call: TRBJ2-4; cdr3_nt: TGTGCCAGCAGCGGCAAACAGGGAGTCTCTTCCAAAAACATTCAGTACTTC; cdr3_aa: CASSGKQGVSSKNIQYF
clone_size: few; v_call: TRBV4-2; d_call: NA; j_call: TRBJ1-2; cdr3_nt: TGTGCCAGCAGCCAAGATCTACGGGAAGGAGCTAACTATGGCTACACCTTC; cdr3_aa: CASSQDLREGANYGYTF
clone_size: NA; v_call: TRBV5-1; d_call: NA; j_call: TRBJ2-5; cdr3_nt: TGCGCCAGCAGCTCAGGGGTTGCGTGGGAGACCCAGTACTTC; cdr3_aa: CASSSGVAWETQYF
clone_size: once; v_call: TRBV11-2; d_call: TRBD2; j_call: TRBJ2-5; cdr3_nt: TGTGCCAGCAGCTTGGTCGGGAGGGTAGAGACCCAGTACTTC; cdr3_aa: CASSLVGRVETQYF
clone_size: NA; v_call: TRBV7-6; d_call: NA; j_call: TRBJ2-7; cdr3_nt: TGTGCCAGCAGCTTAGTTAGCGAATCCTACGAGCAGTACTTC; cdr3_aa: CASSLVSESYEQYF
clone_size: NA; v_call: TRBV3-1; d_call: NA; j_call: TRBJ2-5; cdr3_nt: TGTGCCAGCAGCCCGCCTTTCGTCGAGACCCAGTACTTC; cdr3_aa: CASSPPFVETQYF
clone_size: few; v_call: TRBV27; d_call: TRBD1; j_call: TRBJ2-5; cdr3_nt: TGTGCCAGCAGTTTTGTGACAGGGGGCTGGGAGACCCAGTACTTC; cdr3_aa: CASSFVTGGWETQYF
clone_size: NA; v_call: TRBV6-4; d_call: NA; j_call: TRBJ2-1; cdr3_nt: TGTGCCAGCTCGCCTAGGCCTGATGAGCAGTTCTTC; cdr3_aa: CASSPRPDEQFF
clone_size: NA; v_call: TRBV7-9; d_call: NA; j_call: TRBJ2-1; cdr3_nt: TGTGCCAGCAGAGTCGGACAGAGCTCCTACAATGAGCAGTTCTTC; cdr3_aa: CASRVGQSSYNEQFF
clone_size: many; v_call: TRBV12-3/TRBV12-4; d_call: NA; j_call: TRBJ2-5; cdr3_nt: TGTGCCAGCAGGCCCGGGGTTGGGGAGACCCAGTACTTC; cdr3_aa: CASRPGVGETQYF
clone_size: NA; v_call: TRBV20-1; d_call: NA; j_call: TRBJ1-2; cdr3_nt: TGCAGTGCTAGAGATGTGGGGGGGGACTATGGCTACACCTTC; cdr3_aa: CSARDVGGDYGYTF
clone_size: few; v_call: TRBV7-2; d_call: TRBD1; j_call: TRBJ2-7; cdr3_nt: TGTGCCAGCAGCGGACCGACAGGGGTCCCACTCGAGCAGTACTTC; cdr3_aa: CASSGPTGVPLEQYF
clone_size: NA; v_call: TRBV5-1; d_call: TRBD1; j_call: TRBJ1-5; cdr3_nt: TGCGCCAGCAGCTTAATACCGGGACAGGGTCAGCCCCAGCATTTT; cdr3_aa: CASSLIPGQGQPQHF
clone_size: NA; v_call: TRBV20-1; d_call: NA; j_call: TRBJ2-5; cdr3_nt: TGCAGTGCTATCTGGGGGGGCCAGAAAGGGACCCAGTACTTC; cdr3_aa: CSAIWGGQKGTQYF
clone_size: NA; v_call: TRBV20-1; d_call: NA; j_call: TRBJ2-1; cdr3_nt: TGCAGTGCTCCTACTATGGGTCGGGATGAGCAGTTCTTC; cdr3_aa: CSAPTMGRDEQFF
clone_size: few; v_call: TRBV6-2/TRBV6-3; d_call: NA; j_call: TRBJ2-5; cdr3_nt: TGTGCCAGCAGCTCCGACAGGCCCCGAAGGACCCAGTACTTC; cdr3_aa: CASSSDRPRRTQYF
clone_size: few; v_call: TRBV9; d_call: NA; j_call: TRBJ2-3; cdr3_nt: TGTGCCAGCAGCCCCTCAGGGTCGATAGGCGATACGCAGTATTTT; cdr3_aa: CASSPSGSIGDTQYF
clone_size: NA; v_call: TRBV9; d_call: NA; j_call: TRBJ2-3; cdr3_nt: TGTGCCAGCAGCGTAGTAACTAGCTCTAGCACAGATACGCAGTATTTT; cdr3_aa: CASSVVTSSSTDTQYF
clone_size: NA; v_call: TRBV12-3/TRBV12-4; d_call: NA; j_call: TRBJ2-2; cdr3_nt: TGTGCCAGCAGTTTATCAGGTGACCCCACCGGGGAGCTGTTTTTT; cdr3_aa: CASSLSGDPTGELFF
clone_size: NA; v_call: TRBV6-5; d_call: TRBD1; j_call: TRBJ1-6; cdr3_nt: TGTGCCAGCAGTACTCAGACAGGGGGAGGTAATTCACCCCTCCACTTT; cdr3_aa: CASSTQTGGGNSPLHF
clone_size: NA; v_call: TRBV29-1; d_call: NA; j_call: TRBJ2-7; cdr3_nt: TGCAGCGTACAATCTCCGACAACCCTAGGCTACGAGCAGTACTTC; cdr3_aa: CSVQSPTTLGYEQYF
clone_size: NA; v_call: TRBV19; d_call: NA; j_call: TRBJ2-1; cdr3_nt: TGTGCCAGCAGTCCCAAAGGGACGAGGTACAATGAGCAGTTCTTC; cdr3_aa: CASSPKGTRYNEQFF
clone_size: few; v_call: TRBV5-1; d_call: TRBD2; j_call: TRBJ2-1; cdr3_nt: TGCGCCAGCAGCATTAGCGGGGGGGCGTTATTGTACAATGAGCAGTTCTTC; cdr3_aa: CASSISGGALLYNEQFF
clone_size: NA; v_call: TRBV9; d_call: TRBD2; j_call: TRBJ2-7; cdr3_nt: TGTGCCAGCAGCGTAGGAGCGGGGTCCTACAATGAGCAGTACTTC; cdr3_aa: CASSVGAGSYNEQYF
clone_size: NA; v_call: TRBV3-1; d_call: TRBD1; j_call: TRBJ1-4; cdr3_nt: TGTGCCAGCAGCCAATTCCCATCCGGGACAGGGGCTGAAAAACTGTTTTTT; cdr3_aa: CASSQFPSGTGAEKLFF
clone_size: NA; v_call: TRBV2; d_call: NA; j_call: TRBJ1-5; cdr3_nt: TGTGCCAGCAGCCGACAGGAGGCCGGTCAGCCCCAGCATTTT; cdr3_aa: CASSRQEAGQPQHF
clone_size: NA; v_call: TRBV10-3; d_call: TRBD1; j_call: TRBJ2-7; cdr3_nt: TGTGCCATCAGTAATCGGACAGGGGCCCACGAGCAGTACTTC; cdr3_aa: CAISNRTGAHEQYF
clone_size: NA; v_call: TRBV2; d_call: TRBD2; j_call: TRBJ2-1; cdr3_nt: TGTGCCAGCGAGGAGACTAGCGACCACAATGAGCAGTTCTTC; cdr3_aa: CASEETSDHNEQFF
clone_size: few; v_call: TRBV11-2; d_call: TRBD1; j_call: TRBJ2-7; cdr3_nt: TGTGCCAGCAGCTTGACAGGGGAAACCTACGAGCAGTACTTC; cdr3_aa: CASSLTGETYEQYF
clone_size: NA; v_call: TRBV6-5; d_call: NA; j_call: TRBJ2-5; cdr3_nt: TGTGCCAGCAGTTACTCCCCAGCGGGTAAAGGGGAGACCCAGTACTTC; cdr3_aa: CASSYSPAGKGETQYF
clone_size: few; v_call: TRBV5-1; d_call: NA; j_call: TRBJ1-2; cdr3_nt: TGCGCCAGCAGCTTGGTTTTGGACGATAACTATGGCTACACCTTC; cdr3_aa: CASSLVLDDNYGYTF
clone_size: once; v_call: TRBV28; d_call: NA; j_call: TRBJ1-6; cdr3_nt: TGTGCCAGCAATCAGGGGCGGGATAATTCACCCCCCCACTTT; cdr3_aa: CASNQGRDNSPPHF
clone_size: NA; v_call: TRBV18; d_call: NA; j_call: TRBJ2-5; cdr3_nt: TGTGCCAGCTCGTTTTCCCTGCAAGAGACCCAGTACTTC; cdr3_aa: CASSFSLQETQYF
clone_size: once; v_call: TRBV20-1; d_call: NA; j_call: TRBJ2-5; cdr3_nt: TGCAGTGCTACTGACCAGGACAGAGAAGAGACCCAGTACTTC; cdr3_aa: CSATDQDREETQYF
clone_size: NA; v_call: TRBV28; d_call: NA; j_call: TRBJ2-4; cdr3_nt: TGTGCCAGCAGTCCCCTCGACAGTGCCAAAAACATTCAGTACTTC; cdr3_aa: CASSPLDSAKNIQYF
clone_size: few; v_call: TRBV7-2; d_call: TRBD2; j_call: TRBJ2-5; cdr3_nt: TGTGCCAGCAGCCATAGGCTAGCGGGGCCCTCGGGGGAGACCCAGTACTTC; cdr3_aa: CASSHRLAGPSGETQYF
clone_size: few; v_call: TRBV3-1; d_call: NA; j_call: TRBJ2-5; cdr3_nt: TGTGCCAGCAGCCAAGATAGGACGCCGGGGGAGACCCAGTACTTC; cdr3_aa: CASSQDRTPGETQYF
clone_size: NA; v_call: TRBV4-2; d_call: NA; j_call: TRBJ2-3; cdr3_nt: TGTGTCAGCTCCCCCTGGGCGGGGAAGGATACGCAGTATTTT; cdr3_aa: CVSSPWAGKDTQYF
clone_size: NA; v_call: TRBV28; d_call: TRBD2; j_call: TRBJ2-7; cdr3_nt: TGTGCCAGCAGGGAAACTAGCGGGGGCTCCTACGAGCAGTACTTC; cdr3_aa: CASRETSGGSYEQYF
clone_size: few; v_call: TRBV7-2; d_call: TRBD2; j_call: TRBJ2-3; cdr3_nt: TGTGCCAGCAGGCGCGGGGGGGCCTCCCCCACAGATACGCAGTATTTT; cdr3_aa: CASRRGGASPTDTQYF
clone_size: NA; v_call: TRBV6-5; d_call: TRBD2; j_call: TRBJ2-3; cdr3_nt: TGTGCCAGCAGTCCCCTCGCGGGACTAGCCGGAGATACGCAGTATTTT; cdr3_aa: CASSPLAGLAGDTQYF
clone_size: few; v_call: TRBV5-1; d_call: TRBD2; j_call: TRBJ2-3; cdr3_nt: TGCGCCAGCAGCTCAAAACGACTAGCGGGGGATAGCACAGATACGCAGTATTTT; cdr3_aa: CASSSKRLAGDSTDTQYF
clone_size: NA; v_call: TRBV5-1; d_call: NA; j_call: TRBJ1-6; cdr3_nt: TGCGCCAGCAGCTCAGGCTCACAAAGGACAAATTCACCCCTCCACTTT; cdr3_aa: CASSSGSQRTNSPLHF